This T cell receptor beta chain was sequenced during a study of blood T cell repertoires in COVID-19 (dated by TCRdb to 2019 to 2021). Context from the whole study: Samples from collaborators originated in the United States, Italy and Spain and spanned both the acute and convalescent phases of COVID-19. The material from the prospective study consisted of cDNA or gDNA derived from T cells, B-cell-depleted T cells, or PBMCs. Deeply sampled blood TCRbeta repertoires from subjects exposed to, actively infected with, or recovered from COVID-19 were included in the dataset. The repertoires were released in a freely available public database meant as a resource for research on the immune response to SARS-CoV-2. The samples were drawn from two sources: the first 160 participants of the ongoing ImmuneRACE study, and 1,200 or so subjects contributed by 6 global collaborators. Nearly every sample came with metadata listing a de-identified subject ID, COVID-19 status, age in years and sex. Where available, HLA class I and class II types were obtained from metadata supplied by the sample provider rather than from assay-based typing.

The germline V gene (reference sequence) sets CDR1 to LNHDA and CDR2 to SQIVND. For this chain, trimming is 5 bases at the V end and 5 bases at the J end, and the number of junction bases without a gene match is 7. The CDR3 contains 14 residues, cysteine and phenylalanine counted. The DNA shown is the 42-base CDR3, in frame from base 1. A remark on this clone: Its antigen remains undetermined. No qualities accompany the bases; no much larger clone lies one base away.

Enrolling through a virtual design, the prospective study's participants ranged in age from roughly 18 to 100 years and lived across 20 to 25 United States geographic areas. Cohort assignment in the prospective study relied on participant-reported clinical history from a screening survey and a study questionnaire. In the prospective study, whole blood, serum and a nasopharyngeal or oropharyngeal swab were collected from each participant by mobile phlebotomists. Additional blood draws and questionnaires over a 2-month period could optionally be provided by prospective study participants. Before DNA extraction, prospective study blood samples were shipped either frozen or at room temperature. TCRbeta CDR3 regions were amplified from genomic DNA by means of the immunoSEQ Assay, a bias-controlled multiplex PCR. The authors processed their data as follows. Within the assay, amplification of reference gene primers was used to estimate how many nucleated cells each sample contained. Sequence reads were collapsed and filtered to measure the absolute abundance of every unique TCRbeta CDR3 rearrangement. For each sample, productive Simpson clonality was calculated by taking the square root of Simpson's diversity index across productive rearrangements. The immuneACCESS repertoire file appears here via TCRdb, limited to in-frame rearrangements. These files lack a portion of the clones; in checked studies, under half of the deficit traces to unresolved V genes, and the cause of the others is not known. That table supplies the V and J calls and clone size; D and trimming were determined from the DNA. The sample table shows roughly 250,000 clones, and about 91% are seen once. About 1.2% of the sample rests with the top ten.

The paper's findings and limits, for the study overall: The amount of clinical and demographic metadata varied by source and participant and was provided uncurated.

Sequenced input: PBMCs or T cells enriched from blood (not recorded which). The origin of this receptor is a human donor in a cohort exposed to, infected with or recovered from COVID-19 (not recorded which). The donor label of this sample is uncertain. The chain is assembled from TRBV19 and TRBJ1-1, and TRBD1 aligns with 8 junction nucleotides. The nucleotide sequence is TGTGCCAGTAGTGCCCGGGACAGGAAGACTGAAGCTTTCTTT. It specifies CASSARDRKTEAFF.